This T cell receptor beta chain stems from a study of blood T cell repertoires in COVID-19. Study overall: Samples of COVID-19 (acute and convalescent) were obtained from the United States, Italy and Spain. Sources were T cells, B-cell-depleted T cells, or PBMCs; the material itself was cDNA or gDNA.

The data were produced by immunoSEQ multiplex PCR, yet TCRdb's version contains in-frame clones alone and is incomplete. Here the sample spans approximately 150,000 clones, around 80% being singletons. CDR1 SQVTM and CDR2 ANQGSEA come from the germline V gene. This CDR3 region has 14 residues. V was trimmed by 0 bases and J by 4 bases, leaving 12 bases between them. V gene TRBV29-1 combines with J gene TRBJ1-1, with D possibly matching TRBD1 (5 bases). The sequenced material came from peripheral blood. The receptor comes from an older woman who had recovered from COVID-19. The CDR3 reads CSVEDRRRGTEAFF. CDR3 in DNA: TGCAGCGTTGAAGATCGTCGGAGGGGCACTGAAGCTTTCTTT.